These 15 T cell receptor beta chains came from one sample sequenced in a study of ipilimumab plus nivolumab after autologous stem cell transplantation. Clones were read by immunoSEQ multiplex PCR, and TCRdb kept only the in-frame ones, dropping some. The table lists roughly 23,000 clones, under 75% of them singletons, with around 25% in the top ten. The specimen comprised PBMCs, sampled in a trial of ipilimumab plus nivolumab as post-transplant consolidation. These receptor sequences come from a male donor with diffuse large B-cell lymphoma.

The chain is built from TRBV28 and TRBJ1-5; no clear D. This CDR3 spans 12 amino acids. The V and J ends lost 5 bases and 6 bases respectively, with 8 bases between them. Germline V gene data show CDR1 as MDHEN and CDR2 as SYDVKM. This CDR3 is CASSATPQPQHF. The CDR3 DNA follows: TGTGCCAGCAGTGCGACACCTCAGCCCCAGCATTTT. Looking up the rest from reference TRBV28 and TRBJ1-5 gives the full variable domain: DVKVTQSSRYLVKRTGEKVFLECVQDMDHENMFWYRQDPGLGLRLIYFSYDVKMKEKGDIPEGYSVSREKKERFSLILESASTNQTSMYLCASSATPQPQHFGDGTRLSIL.

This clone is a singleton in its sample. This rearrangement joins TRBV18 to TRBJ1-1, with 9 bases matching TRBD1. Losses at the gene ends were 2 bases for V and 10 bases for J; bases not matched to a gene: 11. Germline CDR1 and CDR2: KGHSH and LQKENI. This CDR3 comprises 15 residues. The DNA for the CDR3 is TGTGCCAGCTCACCATTGGGACAGGGAGTCGGTGGAGCTTTCTTT. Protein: CASSPLGQGVGGAFF. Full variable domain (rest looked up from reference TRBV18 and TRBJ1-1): NAGVMQNPRHLVRRRGQEARLRCSPMKGHSHVYWYRQLPEEGLKFMVYLQKENIIDESGMPKERFSAEFPKEGPSILRIQQVVRGDSAAYFCASSPLGQGVGGAFFGQGTRLTVV.

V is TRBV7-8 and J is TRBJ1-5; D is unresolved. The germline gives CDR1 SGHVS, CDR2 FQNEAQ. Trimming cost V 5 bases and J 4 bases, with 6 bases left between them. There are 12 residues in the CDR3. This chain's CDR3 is CASSPLNQPQHF. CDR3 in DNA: TGTGCCAGCAGCCCTTTAAATCAGCCCCAGCATTTT.

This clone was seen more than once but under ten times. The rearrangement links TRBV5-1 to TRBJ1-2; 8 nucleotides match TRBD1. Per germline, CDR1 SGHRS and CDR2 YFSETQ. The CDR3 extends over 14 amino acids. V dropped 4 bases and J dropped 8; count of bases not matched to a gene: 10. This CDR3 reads CASSRDRGQEGYTF. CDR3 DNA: TGCGCCAGCAGCCGAGACAGGGGCCAGGAGGGCTACACCTTC.

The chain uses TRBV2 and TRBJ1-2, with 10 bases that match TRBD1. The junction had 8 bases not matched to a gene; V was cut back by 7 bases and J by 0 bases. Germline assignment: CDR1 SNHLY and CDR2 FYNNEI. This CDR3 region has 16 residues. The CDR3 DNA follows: TGTGCCAGCACTCCGACAGGGGGCGATTCTAACTATGGCTACACCTTC. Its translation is CASTPTGGDSNYGYTF.

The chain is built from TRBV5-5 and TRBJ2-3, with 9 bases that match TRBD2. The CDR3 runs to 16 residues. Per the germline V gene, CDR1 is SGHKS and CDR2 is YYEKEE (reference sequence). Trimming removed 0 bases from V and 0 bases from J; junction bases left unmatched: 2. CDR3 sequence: CASSLGLAVSTDTQYF. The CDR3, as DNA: TGTGCCAGCAGCTTGGGACTAGCGGTCAGCACAGATACGCAGTATTTT. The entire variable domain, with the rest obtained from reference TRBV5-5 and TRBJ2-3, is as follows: DAGVTQSPTHLIKTRGQQVTLRCSPISGHKSVSWYQQVLGQGPQFIFQYYEKEERGRGNFPDRFSARQFPNYSSELNVNALLLGDSALYLCASSLGLAVSTDTQYFGPGTRLTVL.

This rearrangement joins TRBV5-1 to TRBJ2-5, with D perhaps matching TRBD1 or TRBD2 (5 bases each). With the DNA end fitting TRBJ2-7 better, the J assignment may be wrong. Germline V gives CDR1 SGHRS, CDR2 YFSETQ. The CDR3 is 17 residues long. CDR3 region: CASSLDPGTPSSYEQYF. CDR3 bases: TGCGCCAGCAGCTTGGACCCAGGGACCCCAAGCTCCTACGAGCAGTACTTC.

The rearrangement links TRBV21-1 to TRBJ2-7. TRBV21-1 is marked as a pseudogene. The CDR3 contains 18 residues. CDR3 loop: CASSKRDTEPGPSYEQYF. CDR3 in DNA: TGTGCCAGCAGCAAACGTGACACGGAACCGGGACCCTCCTACGAGCAGTACTTC.

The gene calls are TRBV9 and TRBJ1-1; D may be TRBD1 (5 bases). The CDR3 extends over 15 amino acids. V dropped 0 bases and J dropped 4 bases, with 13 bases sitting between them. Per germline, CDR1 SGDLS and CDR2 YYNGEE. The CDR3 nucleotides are TGTGCCAGCAGCGTAGATCACGTTGGGGGCACTGAAGCTTTCTTT. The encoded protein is CASSVDHVGGTEAFF.

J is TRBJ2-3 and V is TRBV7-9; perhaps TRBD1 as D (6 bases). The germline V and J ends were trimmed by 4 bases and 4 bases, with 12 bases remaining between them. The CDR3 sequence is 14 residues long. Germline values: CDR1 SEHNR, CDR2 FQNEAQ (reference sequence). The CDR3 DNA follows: TGTGCCAGCAGCTCCAGGGGTATGGCAGATACGCAGTATTTT. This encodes CASSSRGMADTQYF.

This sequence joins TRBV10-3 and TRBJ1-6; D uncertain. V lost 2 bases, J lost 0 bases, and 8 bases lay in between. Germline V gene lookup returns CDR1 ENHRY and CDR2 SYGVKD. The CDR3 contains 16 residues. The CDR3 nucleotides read TGTGCCATCAGTGAGAGGCGGAGCTCCTATAATTCACCCCTCCACTTT. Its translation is CAISERRSSYNSPLHF.

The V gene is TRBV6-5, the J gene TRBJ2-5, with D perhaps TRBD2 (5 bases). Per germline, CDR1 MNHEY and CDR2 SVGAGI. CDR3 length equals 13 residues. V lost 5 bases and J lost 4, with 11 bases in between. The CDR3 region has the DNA TGTGCCAGCAGTGTGACTACGCGAGAGACCCAGTACTTC. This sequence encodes CASSVTTRETQYF.

The CDR3 region is CASSFGRFYGYTF. CDR3 in DNA: TGTGCCAGCAGCTTTGGCAGGTTTTATGGCTACACCTTC. The chain uses TRBV5-5 and TRBJ1-2; D gene uncertain. V was cut by 2 bases and J by 5 bases, with 10 bases left in between. The CDR3 has 13 amino acids. CDR1 and CDR2 (germline): SGHKS, YYEKEE (reference sequence).

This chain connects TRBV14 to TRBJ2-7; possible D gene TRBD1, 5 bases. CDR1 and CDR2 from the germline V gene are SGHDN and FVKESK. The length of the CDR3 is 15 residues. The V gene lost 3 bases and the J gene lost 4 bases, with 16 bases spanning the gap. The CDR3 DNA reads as TGTGCCAGCAGCCAGCAGGGTTTCCAAAATTACGAGCAGTACTTC. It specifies CASSQQGFQNYEQYF.

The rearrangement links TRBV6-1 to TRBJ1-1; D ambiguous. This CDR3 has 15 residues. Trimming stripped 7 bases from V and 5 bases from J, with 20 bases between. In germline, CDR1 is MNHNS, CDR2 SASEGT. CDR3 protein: CASKEFEAQGTEAFF. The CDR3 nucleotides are TGTGCCAGCAAGGAGTTCGAGGCCCAAGGGACTGAAGCTTTCTTT.